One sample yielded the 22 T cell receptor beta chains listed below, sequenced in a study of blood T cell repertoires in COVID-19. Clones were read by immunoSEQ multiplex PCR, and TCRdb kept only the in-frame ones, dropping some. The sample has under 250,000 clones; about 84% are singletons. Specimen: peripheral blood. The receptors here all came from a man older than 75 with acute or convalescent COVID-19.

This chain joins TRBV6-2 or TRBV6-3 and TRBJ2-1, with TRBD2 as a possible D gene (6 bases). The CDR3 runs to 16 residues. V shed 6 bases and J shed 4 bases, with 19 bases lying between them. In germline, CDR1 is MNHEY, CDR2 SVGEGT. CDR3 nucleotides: TGTGCCAGCAGCTCACTGGAGGGGAAGATATACAATGAGCAGTTCTTC. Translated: CASSSLEGKIYNEQFF.

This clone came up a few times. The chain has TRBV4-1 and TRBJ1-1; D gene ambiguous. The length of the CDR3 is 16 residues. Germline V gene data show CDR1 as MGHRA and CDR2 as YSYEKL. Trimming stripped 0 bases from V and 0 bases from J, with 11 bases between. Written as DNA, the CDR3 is TGCGCCAGCAGCCAAGAGGCCGGAGAGATGAACACTGAAGCTTTCTTT. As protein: CASSQEAGEMNTEAFF.

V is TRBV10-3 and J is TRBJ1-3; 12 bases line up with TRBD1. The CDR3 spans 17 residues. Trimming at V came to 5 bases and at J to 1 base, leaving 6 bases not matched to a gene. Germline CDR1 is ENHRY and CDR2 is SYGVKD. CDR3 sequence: CAISLPGQGASGNTIYF. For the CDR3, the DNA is TGTGCCATCAGTCTGCCGGGACAGGGGGCTTCTGGAAACACCATATATTTT.

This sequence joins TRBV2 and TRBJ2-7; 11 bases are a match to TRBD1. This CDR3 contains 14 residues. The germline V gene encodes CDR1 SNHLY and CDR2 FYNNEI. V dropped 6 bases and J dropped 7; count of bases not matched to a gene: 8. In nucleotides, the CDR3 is TGTGCCAGCAGCGAGGGGACAGGGGGTCGGGAGCAGTACTTC. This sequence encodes CASSEGTGGREQYF.

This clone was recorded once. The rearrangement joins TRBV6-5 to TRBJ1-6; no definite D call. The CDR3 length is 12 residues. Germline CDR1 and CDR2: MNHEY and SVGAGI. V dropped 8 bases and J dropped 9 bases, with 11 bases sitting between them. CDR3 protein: CASEGYGSPLHF. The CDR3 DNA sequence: TGTGCCAGCGAGGGATATGGTTCACCCCTCCACTTT.

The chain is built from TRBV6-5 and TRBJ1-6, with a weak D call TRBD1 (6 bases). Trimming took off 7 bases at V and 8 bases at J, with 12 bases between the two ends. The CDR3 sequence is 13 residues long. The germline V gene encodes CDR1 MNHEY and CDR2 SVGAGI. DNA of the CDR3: TGTGCCAGCACGAGGACAGTGGATTCACCCCTCCACTTT. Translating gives CASTRTVDSPLHF.

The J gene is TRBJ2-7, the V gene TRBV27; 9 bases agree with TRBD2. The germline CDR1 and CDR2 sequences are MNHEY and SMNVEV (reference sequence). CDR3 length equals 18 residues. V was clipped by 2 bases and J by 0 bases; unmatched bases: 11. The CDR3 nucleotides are TGTGCCAGCAGTTTAAAGGTTAGCGGGGGCCCTAGCTCCTACGAGCAGTACTTC. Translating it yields CASSLKVSGGPSSYEQYF.

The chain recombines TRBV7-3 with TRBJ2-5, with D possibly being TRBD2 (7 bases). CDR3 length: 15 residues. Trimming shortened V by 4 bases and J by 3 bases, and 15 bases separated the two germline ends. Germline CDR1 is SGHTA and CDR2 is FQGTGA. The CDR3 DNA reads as TGTGCCAGCAGCTCGCCCGGGGGGCCGGAAGAGACCCAGTACTTC. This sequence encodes CASSSPGGPEETQYF.

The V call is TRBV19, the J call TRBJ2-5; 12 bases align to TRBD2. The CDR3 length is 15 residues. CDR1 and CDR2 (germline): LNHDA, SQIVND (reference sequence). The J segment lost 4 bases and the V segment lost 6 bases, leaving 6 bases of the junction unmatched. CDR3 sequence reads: CASSPGLAGRETQYF. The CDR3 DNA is TGTGCCAGTAGCCCCGGACTAGCGGGAAGAGAGACCCAGTACTTC.

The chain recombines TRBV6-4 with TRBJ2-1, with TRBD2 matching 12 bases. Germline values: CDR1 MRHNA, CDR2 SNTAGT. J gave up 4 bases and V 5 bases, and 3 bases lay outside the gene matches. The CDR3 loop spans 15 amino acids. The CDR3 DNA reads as TGTGCCAGCAGTTTACTAGCGGGAGGATACAATGAGCAGTTCTTC. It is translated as CASSLLAGGYNEQFF.

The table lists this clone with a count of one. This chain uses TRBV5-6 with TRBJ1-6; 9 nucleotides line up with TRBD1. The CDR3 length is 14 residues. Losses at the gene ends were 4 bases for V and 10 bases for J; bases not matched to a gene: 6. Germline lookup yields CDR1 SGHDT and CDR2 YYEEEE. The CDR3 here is CASSKDRGGSPLHF. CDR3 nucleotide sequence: TGTGCCAGCAGCAAGGACAGGGGAGGATCACCCCTCCACTTT.

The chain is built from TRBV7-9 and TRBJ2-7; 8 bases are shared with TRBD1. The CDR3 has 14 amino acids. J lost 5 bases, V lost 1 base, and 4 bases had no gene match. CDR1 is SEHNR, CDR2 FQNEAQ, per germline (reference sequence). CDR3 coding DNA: TGTGCCAGCAGCTTAGAGGGCAGGGGGCACGAGCAGTACTTC. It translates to CASSLEGRGHEQYF.

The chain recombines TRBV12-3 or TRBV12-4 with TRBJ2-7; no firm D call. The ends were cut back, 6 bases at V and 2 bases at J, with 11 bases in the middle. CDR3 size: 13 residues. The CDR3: CASSSTTAYEQYF. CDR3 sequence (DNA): TGTGCCAGCAGCTCGACAACAGCCTACGAGCAGTACTTC.

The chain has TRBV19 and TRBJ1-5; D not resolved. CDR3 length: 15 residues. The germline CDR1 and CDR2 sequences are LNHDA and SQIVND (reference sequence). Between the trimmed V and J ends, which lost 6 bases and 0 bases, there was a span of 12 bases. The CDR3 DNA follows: TGTGCCAGTAGCCTAATAGTCAATAGCAATCAGCCCCAGCATTTT. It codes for CASSLIVNSNQPQHF.

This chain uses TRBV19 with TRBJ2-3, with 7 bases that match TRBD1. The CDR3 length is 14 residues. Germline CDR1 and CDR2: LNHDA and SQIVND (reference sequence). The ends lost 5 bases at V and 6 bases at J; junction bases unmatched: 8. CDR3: CASSARQGIDTQYF. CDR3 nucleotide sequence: TGTGCCAGTAGTGCCCGACAGGGAATCGATACGCAGTATTTT.

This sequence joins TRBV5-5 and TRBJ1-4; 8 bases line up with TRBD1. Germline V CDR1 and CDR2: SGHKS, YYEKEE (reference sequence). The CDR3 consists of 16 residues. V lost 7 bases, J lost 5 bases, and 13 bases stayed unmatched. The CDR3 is CASEGDRPLANEKLFF. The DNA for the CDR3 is TGTGCCAGCGAAGGGGACAGGCCGCTCGCGAATGAAAAACTGTTTTTT.

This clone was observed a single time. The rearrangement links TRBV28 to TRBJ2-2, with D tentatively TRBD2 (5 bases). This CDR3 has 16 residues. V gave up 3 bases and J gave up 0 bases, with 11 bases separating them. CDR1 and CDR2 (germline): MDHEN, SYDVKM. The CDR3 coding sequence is TGTGCCAGCAGTTTCCTAGCCGAATCGAACACCGGGGAGCTGTTTTTT. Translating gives CASSFLAESNTGELFF.

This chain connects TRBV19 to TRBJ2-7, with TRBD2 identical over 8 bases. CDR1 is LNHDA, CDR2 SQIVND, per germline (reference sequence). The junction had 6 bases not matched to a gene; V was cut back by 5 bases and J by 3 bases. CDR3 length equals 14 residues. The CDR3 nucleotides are TGTGCCAGTAGTGAAAGCGGGAGAGTCTACGAGCAGTACTTC. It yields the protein CASSESGRVYEQYF.

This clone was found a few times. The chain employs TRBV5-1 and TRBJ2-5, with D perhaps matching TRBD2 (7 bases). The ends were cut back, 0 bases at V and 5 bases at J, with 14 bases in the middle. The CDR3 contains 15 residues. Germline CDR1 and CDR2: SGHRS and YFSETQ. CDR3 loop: CASSLAPGGWETQYF. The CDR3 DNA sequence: TGCGCCAGCAGCTTGGCCCCGGGGGGCTGGGAGACCCAGTACTTC.

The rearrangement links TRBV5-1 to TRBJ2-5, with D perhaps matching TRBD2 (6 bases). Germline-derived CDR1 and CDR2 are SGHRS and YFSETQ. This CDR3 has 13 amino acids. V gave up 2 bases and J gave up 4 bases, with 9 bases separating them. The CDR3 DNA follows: TGCGCCAGCAGCTTAGGGACTCCAGAGACCCAGTACTTC. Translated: CASSLGTPETQYF.

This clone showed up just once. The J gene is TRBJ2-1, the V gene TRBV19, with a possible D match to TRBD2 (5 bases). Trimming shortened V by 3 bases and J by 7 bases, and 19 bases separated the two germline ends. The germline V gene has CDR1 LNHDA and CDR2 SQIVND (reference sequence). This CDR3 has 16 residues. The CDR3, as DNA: TGTGCCAGTAGTATGAAGTCCGGACGCCCGGGGAATGAGCAGTTCTTC. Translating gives CASSMKSGRPGNEQFF.

The CDR3 region is CASSVQGSGELFF. DNA of the CDR3: TGTGCCAGTTCTGTCCAGGGCAGCGGGGAGCTGTTTTTT. V is TRBV19 and J is TRBJ2-2; tentative D call: TRBD1 (5 bases). This CDR3 has 13 residues. The germline CDR1 and CDR2 sequences are LNHDA and SQIVND (reference sequence). V lost 8 bases to trimming and J lost 7 bases, with 14 bases between them.